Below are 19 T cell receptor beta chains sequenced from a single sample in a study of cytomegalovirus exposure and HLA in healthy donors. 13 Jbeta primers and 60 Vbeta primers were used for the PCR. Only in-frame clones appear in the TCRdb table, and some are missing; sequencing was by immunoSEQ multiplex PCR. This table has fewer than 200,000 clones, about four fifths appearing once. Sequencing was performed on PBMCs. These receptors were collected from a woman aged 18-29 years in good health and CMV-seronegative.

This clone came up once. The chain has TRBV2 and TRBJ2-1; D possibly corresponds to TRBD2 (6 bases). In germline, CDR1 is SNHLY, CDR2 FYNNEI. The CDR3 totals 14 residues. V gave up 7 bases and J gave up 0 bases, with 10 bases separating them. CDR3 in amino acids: CASIAVSSYNEQFF. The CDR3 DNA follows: TGTGCCAGCATAGCGGTAAGCTCCTACAATGAGCAGTTCTTC.

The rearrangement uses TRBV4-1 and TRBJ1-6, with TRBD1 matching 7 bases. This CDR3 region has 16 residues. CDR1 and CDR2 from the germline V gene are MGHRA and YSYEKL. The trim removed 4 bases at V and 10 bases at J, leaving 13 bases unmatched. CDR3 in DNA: TGCGCCAGCAGCCCGGCGGCACAGGGGAGAGGATCACCCCTCCACTTT. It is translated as CASSPAAQGRGSPLHF.

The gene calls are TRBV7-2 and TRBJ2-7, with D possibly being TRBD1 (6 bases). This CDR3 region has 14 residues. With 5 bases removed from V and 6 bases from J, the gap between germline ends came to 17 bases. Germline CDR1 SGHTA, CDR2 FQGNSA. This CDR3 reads CASSPGVLRAEQYF. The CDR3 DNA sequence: TGTGCCAGCAGCCCAGGGGTCCTGAGGGCCGAGCAGTACTTC.

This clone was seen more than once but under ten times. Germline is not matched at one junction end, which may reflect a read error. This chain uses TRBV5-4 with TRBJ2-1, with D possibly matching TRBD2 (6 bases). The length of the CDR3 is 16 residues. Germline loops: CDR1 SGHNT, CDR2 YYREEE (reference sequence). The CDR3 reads CASSQGAGNAYNEQFF. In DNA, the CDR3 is TGCGCCAGCAGCCAAGGGGCGGGAAATGCCTACAATGAGCAGTTCTTC.

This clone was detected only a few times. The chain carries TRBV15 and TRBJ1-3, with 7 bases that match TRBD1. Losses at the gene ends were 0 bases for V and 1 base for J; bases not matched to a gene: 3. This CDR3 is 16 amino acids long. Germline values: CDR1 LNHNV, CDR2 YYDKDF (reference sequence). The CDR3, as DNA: TGTGCCACCAGCAGAGATTACAGGGGATCTGGAAACACCATATATTTT. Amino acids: CATSRDYRGSGNTIYF.

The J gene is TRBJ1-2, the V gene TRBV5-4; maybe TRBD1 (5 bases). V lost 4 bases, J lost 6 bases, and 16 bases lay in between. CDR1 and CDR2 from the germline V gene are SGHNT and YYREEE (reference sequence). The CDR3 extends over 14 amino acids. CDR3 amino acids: CASSPGGRSDGYTF. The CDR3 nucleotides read TGTGCCAGCAGCCCGGGGGGAAGATCTGATGGCTACACCTTC. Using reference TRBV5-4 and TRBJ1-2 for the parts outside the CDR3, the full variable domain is ETGVTQSPTHLIKTRGQQVTLRCSSQSGHNTVSWYQQALGQGPQFIFQYYREEENGRGNFPPRFSGLQFPNYSSELNVNALELDDSALYLCASSPGGRSDGYTFGSGTRLTVV.

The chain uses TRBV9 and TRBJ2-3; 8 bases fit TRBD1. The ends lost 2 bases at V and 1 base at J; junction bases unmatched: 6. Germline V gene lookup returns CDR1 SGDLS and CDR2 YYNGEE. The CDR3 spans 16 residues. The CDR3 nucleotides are TGTGCCAGCAGCGTCTTTCAGGGGGCTCGCACAGATACGCAGTATTTT. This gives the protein CASSVFQGARTDTQYF.

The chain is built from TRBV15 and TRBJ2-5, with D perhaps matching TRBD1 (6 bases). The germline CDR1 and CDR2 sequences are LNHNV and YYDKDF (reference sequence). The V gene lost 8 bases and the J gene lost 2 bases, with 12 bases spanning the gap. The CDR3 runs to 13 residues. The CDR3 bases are TGTGCCACCGCCAGGGGTTTTCAAGAGACCCAGTACTTC. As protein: CATARGFQETQYF.

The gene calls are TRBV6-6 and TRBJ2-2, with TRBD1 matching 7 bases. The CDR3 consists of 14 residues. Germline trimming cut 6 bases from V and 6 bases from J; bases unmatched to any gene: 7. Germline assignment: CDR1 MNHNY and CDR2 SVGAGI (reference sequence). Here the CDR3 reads CASRPGTVAGELFF. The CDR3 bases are TGTGCCAGCAGACCCGGGACAGTGGCCGGGGAGCTGTTTTTT.

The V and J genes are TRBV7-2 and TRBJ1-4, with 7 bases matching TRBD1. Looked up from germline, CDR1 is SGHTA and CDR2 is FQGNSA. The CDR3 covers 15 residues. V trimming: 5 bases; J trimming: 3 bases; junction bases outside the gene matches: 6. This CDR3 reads CASSASRGANEKLFF. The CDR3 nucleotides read TGTGCCAGCAGCGCGAGCAGGGGGGCTAATGAAAAACTGTTTTTT.

In nucleotides, the CDR3 is TGTGCCAGCAGTGAAGCGACAGGGGGCAATGAGCAGTTCTTC. Residues: CASSEATGGNEQFF. V usage is TRBV6-1 and J usage is TRBJ2-1; 9 bases are a match to TRBD1. CDR1 is MNHNS and CDR2 is SASEGT in the germline V gene. This CDR3 is 14 amino acids long. The ends lost 0 bases at V and 6 bases at J; junction bases unmatched: 0.

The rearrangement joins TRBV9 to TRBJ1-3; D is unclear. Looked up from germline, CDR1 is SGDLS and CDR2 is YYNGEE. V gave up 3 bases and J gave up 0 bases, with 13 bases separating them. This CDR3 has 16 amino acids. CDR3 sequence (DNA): TGTGCCAGCAGCGCCTCCCCGGGAGGCTCTGGAAACACCATATATTTT. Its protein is CASSASPGGSGNTIYF.

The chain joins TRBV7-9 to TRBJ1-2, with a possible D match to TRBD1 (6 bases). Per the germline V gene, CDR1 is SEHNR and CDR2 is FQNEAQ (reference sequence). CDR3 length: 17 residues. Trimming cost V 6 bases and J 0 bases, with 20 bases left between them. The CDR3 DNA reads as TGTGCCAGCAGTGATGATTCGACGACAGGAGCTAACTATGGCTACACCTTC. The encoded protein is CASSDDSTTGANYGYTF.

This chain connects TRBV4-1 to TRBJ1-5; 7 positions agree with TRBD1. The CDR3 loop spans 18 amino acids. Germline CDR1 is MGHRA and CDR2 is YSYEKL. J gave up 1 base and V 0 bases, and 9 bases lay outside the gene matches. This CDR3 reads CASSQEGGYRQSNQPQHF. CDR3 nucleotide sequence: TGCGCCAGCAGCCAAGAAGGGGGCTATAGGCAGAGCAATCAGCCCCAGCATTTT.

CDR3 sequence: CASTKDDRAGNTIYF. In DNA form, the CDR3 reads TGTGCCAGCACTAAAGACGACAGGGCTGGAAACACCATATATTTT. The V call is TRBV2, the J call TRBJ1-3; 7 bases are a match to TRBD1. Trimming took 7 bases from V and 2 from J; bases not matched to a gene: 8. This CDR3 spans 15 amino acids. Germline V CDR1 and CDR2: SNHLY, FYNNEI.

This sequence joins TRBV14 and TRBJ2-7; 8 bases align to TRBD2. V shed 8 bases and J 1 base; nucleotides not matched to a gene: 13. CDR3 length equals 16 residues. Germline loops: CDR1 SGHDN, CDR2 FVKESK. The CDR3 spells CASRSNSGKESYEQYF. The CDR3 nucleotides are TGTGCCAGCCGCTCCAATAGCGGGAAGGAGTCCTACGAGCAGTACTTC.

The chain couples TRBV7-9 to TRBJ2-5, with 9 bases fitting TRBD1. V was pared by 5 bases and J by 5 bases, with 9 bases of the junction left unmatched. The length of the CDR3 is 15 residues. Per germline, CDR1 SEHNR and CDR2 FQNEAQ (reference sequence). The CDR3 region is CASSVDRGVEETQYF. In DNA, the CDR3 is TGTGCCAGCAGCGTAGACAGGGGGGTGGAGGAGACCCAGTACTTC. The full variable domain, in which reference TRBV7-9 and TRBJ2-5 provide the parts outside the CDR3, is DTGVSQNPRHKITKRGQNVTFRCDPISEHNRLYWYRQTLGQGPEFLTYFQNEAQLEKSRLLSDRFSAERPKGSFSTLEIQRTEQGDSAMYLCASSVDRGVEETQYFGPGTRLLVL.

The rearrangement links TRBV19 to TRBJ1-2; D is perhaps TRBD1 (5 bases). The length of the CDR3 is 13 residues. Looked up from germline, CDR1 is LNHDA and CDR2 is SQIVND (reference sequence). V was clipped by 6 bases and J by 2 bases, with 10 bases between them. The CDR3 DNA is TGTGCCAGTAGGACAGACGTCAACTATGGCTACACCTTC. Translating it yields CASRTDVNYGYTF.

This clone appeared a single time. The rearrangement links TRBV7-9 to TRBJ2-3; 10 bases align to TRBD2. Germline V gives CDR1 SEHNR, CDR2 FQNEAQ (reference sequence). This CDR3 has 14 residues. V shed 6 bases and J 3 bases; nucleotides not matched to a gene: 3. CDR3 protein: CASSTLAGTDTQYF. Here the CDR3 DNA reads TGTGCCAGCAGTACACTAGCGGGAACAGATACGCAGTATTTT.